Listed below are T cell receptor beta chains from one sample, sequenced in a study of Ad26.COV2.S vaccination and SARS-CoV-2 variants. Sequencing was performed with immunoSEQ multiplex PCR; in TCRdb, only in-frame clones are kept and a portion is missing. Found here are about 350,000 clones, about 85% of them singletons; the top ten hold about 3.5%. This specimen consisted of peripheral blood, obtained in a trial of Ad26.COV2.S vaccine versus placebo. The receptors stem from a person between 18 and 59 years old who received the Ad26.COV2.S COVID-19 vaccine or a placebo. Both conserved end residues are part of each CDR3.

V	J	CDR3
TRBV27	TRBJ1-1	CASSFLGGWGGEAFF
TRBV9	TRBJ2-7	CASSAGQGDEQYF
TRBV4-1	TRBJ1-3	CASSQDPGATGNTIYF
TRBV13	TRBJ2-1	CASSPDPGGKDNEQFF
TRBV15	TRBJ2-1	CATSRAPGLAGPLDEQFF
TRBV6-6	TRBJ2-2	CASRRTLNTGELFF
TRBV27	TRBJ2-2	CASSPRGSMSGAGTGELFF
TRBV29-1	TRBJ1-2	CSVGDRVLQGYTF
TRBV30	TRBJ1-2	CAWSVLKGTRGYTF
TRBV7-8	TRBJ2-1	CASSPPRAPREEQFF
TRBV18	TRBJ2-7	CASSPADRGGEQYF
TRBV7-6	TRBJ2-2	CASSPVGQGRTGELFF
TRBV3-1/TRBV3-2	TRBJ2-7	CASSQHGLAGGEQYF
TRBV10-3	TRBJ2-1	CATSPANSYNEQFF
TRBV5-4	TRBJ1-2	CASSPRQGGFSDYGYTF
TRBV18	TRBJ1-5	CASSSQGRNQPQHF
TRBV6-5	TRBJ1-2	CASSSPTAYYGYTF
TRBV12-3/TRBV12-4	TRBJ2-3	CASSLRTSGSSF
TRBV19	TRBJ2-7	CASNRTSGSVIPYEQYF
TRBV10-2	TRBJ1-6	CASSELGNGNSPLHF
TRBV6-2/TRBV6-3	TRBJ1-2	CASSRPTGRVRDGYTF
TRBV3-1/TRBV3-2	TRBJ2-3	CASSQQRDSPRYF
TRBV5-1	TRBJ2-7	CASSANPGQTIYEQYF
TRBV2	TRBJ2-5	CASSEARLETQYF
TRBV5-4	TRBJ1-1	CASSLGVSDTEAFF
TRBV4-1	TRBJ2-4	CASSQDLGLAGGREAKNIQYF
TRBV2	TRBJ1-1	CASSPPGPRGNTEAFF
TRBV6-2/TRBV6-3	TRBJ1-5	CASSWGQYNQPQHF
TRBV10-3	TRBJ1-3	CAISGGRFVDTIYF
TRBV6-2/TRBV6-3	TRBJ1-1	CASSWGAGATEAFF
TRBV28	TRBJ1-1	CASSRVMDHTEAFF